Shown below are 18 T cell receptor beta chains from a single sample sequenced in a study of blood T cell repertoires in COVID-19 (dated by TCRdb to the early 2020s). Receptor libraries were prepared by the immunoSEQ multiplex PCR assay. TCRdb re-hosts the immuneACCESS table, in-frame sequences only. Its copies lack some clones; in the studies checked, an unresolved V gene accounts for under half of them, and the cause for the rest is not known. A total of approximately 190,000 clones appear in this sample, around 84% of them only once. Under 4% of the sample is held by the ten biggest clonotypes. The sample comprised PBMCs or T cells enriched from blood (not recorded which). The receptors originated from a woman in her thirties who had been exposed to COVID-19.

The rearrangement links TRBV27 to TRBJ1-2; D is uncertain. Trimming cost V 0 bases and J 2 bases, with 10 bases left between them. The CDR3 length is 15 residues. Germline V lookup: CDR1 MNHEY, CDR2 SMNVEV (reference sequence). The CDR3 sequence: CASSLSGPLNYGYTF. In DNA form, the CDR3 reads TGTGCCAGCAGTTTATCGGGCCCTTTAAACTATGGCTACACCTTC.

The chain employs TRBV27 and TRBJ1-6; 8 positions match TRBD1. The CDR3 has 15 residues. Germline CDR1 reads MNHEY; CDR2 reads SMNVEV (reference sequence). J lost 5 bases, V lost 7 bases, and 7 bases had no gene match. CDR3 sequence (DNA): TGTGCCAGCACCCTTCAGGGGGCGGATAATTCACCCCTCCACTTT. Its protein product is CASTLQGADNSPLHF.

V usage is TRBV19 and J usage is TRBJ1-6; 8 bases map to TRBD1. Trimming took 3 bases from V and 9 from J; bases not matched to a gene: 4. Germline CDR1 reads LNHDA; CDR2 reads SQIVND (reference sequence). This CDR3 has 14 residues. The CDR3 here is CASSMGQESSPLHF. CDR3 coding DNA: TGTGCCAGTAGTATGGGACAGGAGAGTTCACCCCTCCACTTT.

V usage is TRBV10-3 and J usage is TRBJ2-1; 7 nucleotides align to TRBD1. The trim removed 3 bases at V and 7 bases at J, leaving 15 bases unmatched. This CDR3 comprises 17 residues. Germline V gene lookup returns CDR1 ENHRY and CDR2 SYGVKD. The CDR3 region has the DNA TGTGCCATCAGTGACCGGCTAGACAGGGATGGGGCGAATGAGCAGTTCTTC. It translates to CAISDRLDRDGANEQFF.

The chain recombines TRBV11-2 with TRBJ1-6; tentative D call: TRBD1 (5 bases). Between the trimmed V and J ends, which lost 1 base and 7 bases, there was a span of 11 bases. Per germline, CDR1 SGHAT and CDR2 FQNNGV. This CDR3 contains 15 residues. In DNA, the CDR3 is TGTGCCAGCAGCTTAGCCGGGGGAGGGAATTCACCCCTCCACTTT. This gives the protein CASSLAGGGNSPLHF.

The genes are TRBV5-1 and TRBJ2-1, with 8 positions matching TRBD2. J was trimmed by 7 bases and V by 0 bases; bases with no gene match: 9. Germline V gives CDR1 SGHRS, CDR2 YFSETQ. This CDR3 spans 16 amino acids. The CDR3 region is CASSLDLSRGVNEQFF. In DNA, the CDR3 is TGCGCCAGCAGCTTGGACCTCTCGCGGGGGGTTAATGAGCAGTTCTTC.

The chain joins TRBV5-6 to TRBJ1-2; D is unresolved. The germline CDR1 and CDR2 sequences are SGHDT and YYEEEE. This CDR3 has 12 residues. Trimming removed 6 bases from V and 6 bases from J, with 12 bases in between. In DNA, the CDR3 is TGTGCCAGCACTCAGGCTATAGATGGCTACACCTTC. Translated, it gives CASTQAIDGYTF.

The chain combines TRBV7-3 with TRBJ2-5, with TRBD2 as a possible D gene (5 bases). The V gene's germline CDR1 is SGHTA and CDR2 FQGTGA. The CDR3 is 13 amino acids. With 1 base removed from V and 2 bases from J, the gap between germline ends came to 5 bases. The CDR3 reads CASSLRGQETQYF. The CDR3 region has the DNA TGTGCCAGCAGCTTAAGAGGGCAAGAGACCCAGTACTTC.

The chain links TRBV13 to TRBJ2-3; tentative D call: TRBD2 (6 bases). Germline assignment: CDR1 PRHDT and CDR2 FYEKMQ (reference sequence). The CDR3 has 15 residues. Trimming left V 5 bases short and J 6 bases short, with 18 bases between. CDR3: CASSPGLLEADTQYF. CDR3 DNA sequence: TGTGCCAGCAGCCCCGGACTATTGGAGGCGGATACGCAGTATTTT.

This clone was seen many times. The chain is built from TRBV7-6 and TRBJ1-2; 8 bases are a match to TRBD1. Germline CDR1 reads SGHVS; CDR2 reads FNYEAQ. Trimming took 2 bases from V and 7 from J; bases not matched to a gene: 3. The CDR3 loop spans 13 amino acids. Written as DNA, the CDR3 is TGTGCCAGCAGCTTACCAGGGGGCGCTGGCTACACCTTC. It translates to CASSLPGGAGYTF.

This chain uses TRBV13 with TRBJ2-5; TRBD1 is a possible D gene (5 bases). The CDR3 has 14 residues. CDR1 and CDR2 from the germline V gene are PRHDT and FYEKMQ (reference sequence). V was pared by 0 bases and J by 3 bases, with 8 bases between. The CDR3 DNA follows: TGTGCCAGCAGCTTAGGGACAGCAGAAGAGACCCAGTACTTC. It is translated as CASSLGTAEETQYF.

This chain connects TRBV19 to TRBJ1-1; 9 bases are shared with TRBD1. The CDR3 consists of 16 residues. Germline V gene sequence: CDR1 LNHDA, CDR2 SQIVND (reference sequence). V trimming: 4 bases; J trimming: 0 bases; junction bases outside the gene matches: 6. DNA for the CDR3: TGTGCCAGTAGTAAAACAGGGGGCAGGGTGAACACTGAAGCTTTCTTT. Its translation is CASSKTGGRVNTEAFF.

The CDR3 sequence: CASSKGGGTEDNQPQHF. Written as DNA, the CDR3 is TGTGCCAGCAGCAAAGGAGGCGGGACGGAGGACAATCAGCCCCAGCATTTT. This chain links TRBV21-1 with TRBJ1-5. TRBV21-1 is a recognized pseudogene. CDR3 size: 17 residues.

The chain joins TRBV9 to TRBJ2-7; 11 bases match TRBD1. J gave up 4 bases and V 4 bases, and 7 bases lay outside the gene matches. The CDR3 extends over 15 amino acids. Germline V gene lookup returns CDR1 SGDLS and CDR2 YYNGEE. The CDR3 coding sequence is TGTGCCAGCAGCCAAGGGACAGGGGGTTTATACGAGCAGTACTTC. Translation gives CASSQGTGGLYEQYF. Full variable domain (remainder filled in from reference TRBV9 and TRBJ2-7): DSGVTQTPKHLITATGQRVTLRCSPRSGDLSVYWYQQSLDQGLQFLIQYYNGEERAKGNILERFSAQQFPDLHSELNLSSLELGDSALYFCASSQGTGGLYEQYFGPGTRLTVT.

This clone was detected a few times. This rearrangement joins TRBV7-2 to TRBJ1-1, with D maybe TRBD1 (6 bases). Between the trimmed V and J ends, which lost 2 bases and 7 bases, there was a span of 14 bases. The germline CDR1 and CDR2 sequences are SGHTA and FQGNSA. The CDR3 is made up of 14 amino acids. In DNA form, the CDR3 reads TGTGCCAGCAGCTTAAAGGACAGATATGTTGAAGCTTTCTTT. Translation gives CASSLKDRYVEAFF.

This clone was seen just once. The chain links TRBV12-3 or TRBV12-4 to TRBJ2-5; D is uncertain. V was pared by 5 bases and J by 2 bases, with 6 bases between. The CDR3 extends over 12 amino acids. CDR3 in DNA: TGTGCCAGCAGTCGAACTCAAGAGACCCAGTACTTC. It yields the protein CASSRTQETQYF.

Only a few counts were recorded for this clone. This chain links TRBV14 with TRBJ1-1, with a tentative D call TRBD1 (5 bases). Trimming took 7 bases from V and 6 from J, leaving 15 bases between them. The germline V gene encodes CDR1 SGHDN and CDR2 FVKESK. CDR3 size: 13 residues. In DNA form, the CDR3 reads TGTGCCAGCACCCTAACCCGACAGTCTGAAGCTTTCTTT. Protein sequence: CASTLTRQSEAFF.

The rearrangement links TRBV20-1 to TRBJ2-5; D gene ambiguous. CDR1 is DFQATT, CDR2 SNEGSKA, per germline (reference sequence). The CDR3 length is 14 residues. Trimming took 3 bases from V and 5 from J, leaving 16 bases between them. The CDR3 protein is CSASRSGTEETQYF. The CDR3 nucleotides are TGCAGTGCTAGTCGTTCGGGTACTGAGGAGACCCAGTACTTC.